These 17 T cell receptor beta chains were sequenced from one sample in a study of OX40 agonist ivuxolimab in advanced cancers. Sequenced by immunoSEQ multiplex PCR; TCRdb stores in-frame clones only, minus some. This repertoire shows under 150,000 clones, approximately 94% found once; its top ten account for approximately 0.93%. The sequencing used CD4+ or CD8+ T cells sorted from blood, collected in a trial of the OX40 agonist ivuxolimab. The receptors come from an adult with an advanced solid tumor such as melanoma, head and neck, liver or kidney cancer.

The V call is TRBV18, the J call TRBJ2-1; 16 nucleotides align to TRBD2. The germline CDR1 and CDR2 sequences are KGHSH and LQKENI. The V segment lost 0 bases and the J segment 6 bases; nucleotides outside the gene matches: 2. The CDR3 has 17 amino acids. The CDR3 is CASSPPGLAGGLNEQFF. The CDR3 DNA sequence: TGTGCCAGCTCACCACCGGGACTAGCGGGGGGGCTCAATGAGCAGTTCTTC. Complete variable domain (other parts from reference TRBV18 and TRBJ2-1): NAGVMQNPRHLVRRRGQEARLRCSPMKGHSHVYWYRQLPEEGLKFMVYLQKENIIDESGMPKERFSAEFPKEGPSILRIQQVVRGDSAAYFCASSPPGLAGGLNEQFFGPGTRLTVL.

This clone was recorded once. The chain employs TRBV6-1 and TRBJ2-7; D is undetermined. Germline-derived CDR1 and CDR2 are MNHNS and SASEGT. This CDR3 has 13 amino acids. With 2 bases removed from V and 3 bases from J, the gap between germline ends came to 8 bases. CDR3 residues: CASSEIFSYEQYF. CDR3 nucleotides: TGTGCCAGCAGTGAAATTTTCAGCTACGAGCAGTACTTC.

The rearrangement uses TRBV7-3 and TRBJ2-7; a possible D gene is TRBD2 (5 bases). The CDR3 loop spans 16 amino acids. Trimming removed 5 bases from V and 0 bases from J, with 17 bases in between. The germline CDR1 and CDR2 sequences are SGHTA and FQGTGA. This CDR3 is CASSPGVAMASYEQYF. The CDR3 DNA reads TGTGCCAGCAGCCCCGGGGTAGCGATGGCCTCCTACGAGCAGTACTTC.

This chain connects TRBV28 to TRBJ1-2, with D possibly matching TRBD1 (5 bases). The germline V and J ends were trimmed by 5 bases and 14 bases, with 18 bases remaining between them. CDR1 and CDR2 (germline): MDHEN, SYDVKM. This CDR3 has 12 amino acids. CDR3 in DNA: TGTGCCAGCAGTCCCTCCGGGGGTGCTAAAACCTTC. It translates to CASSPSGGAKTF.

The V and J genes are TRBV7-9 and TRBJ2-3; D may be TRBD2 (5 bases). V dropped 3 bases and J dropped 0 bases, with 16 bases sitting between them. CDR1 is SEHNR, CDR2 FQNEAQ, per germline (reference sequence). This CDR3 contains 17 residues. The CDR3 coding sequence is TGTGCCAGCAGCTTTACTGGCGGGCTAGGAAGCACAGATACGCAGTATTTT. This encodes CASSFTGGLGSTDTQYF.

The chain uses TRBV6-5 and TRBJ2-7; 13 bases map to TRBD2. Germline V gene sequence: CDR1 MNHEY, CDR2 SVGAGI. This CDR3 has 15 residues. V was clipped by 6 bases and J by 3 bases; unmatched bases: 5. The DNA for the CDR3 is TGTGCCAGCAGCGTACTAGCGGGGGGGCACTACGAGCAGTACTTC. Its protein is CASSVLAGGHYEQYF.

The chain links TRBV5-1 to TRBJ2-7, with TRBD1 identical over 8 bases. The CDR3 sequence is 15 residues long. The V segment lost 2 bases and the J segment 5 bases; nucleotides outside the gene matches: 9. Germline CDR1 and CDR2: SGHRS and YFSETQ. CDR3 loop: CASSLAGGWGDEQYF. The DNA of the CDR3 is TGCGCCAGCAGCTTAGCAGGGGGCTGGGGGGACGAGCAGTACTTC.

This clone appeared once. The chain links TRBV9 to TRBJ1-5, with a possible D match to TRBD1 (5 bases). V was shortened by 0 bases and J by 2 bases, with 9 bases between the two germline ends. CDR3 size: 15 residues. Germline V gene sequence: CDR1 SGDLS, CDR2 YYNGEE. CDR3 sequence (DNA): TGTGCCAGCAGCGTAGGGGGGAATCGCAATCAGCCCCAGCATTTT. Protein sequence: CASSVGGNRNQPQHF.

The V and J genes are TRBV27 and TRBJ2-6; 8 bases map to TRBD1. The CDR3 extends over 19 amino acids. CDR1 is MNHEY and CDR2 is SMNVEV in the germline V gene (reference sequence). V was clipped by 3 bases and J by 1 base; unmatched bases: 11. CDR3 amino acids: CASSLFGQGKMSGANVLTF. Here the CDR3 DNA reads TGTGCCAGCAGTTTGTTTGGACAGGGAAAAATGTCTGGGGCCAACGTCCTGACTTTC.

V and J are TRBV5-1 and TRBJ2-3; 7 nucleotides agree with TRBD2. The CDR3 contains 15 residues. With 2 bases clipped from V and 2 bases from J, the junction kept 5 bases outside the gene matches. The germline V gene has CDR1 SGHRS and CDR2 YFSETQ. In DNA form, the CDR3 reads TGCGCCAGCAGCTTCCTAGCGGCAGCCACAGATACGCAGTATTTT. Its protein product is CASSFLAAATDTQYF.

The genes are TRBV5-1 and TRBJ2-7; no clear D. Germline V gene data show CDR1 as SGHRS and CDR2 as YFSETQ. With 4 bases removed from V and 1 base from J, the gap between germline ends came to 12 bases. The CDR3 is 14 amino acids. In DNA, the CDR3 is TGCGCCAGCAGCGTGGTGACTGATTCCTACGAGCAGTACTTC. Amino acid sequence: CASSVVTDSYEQYF.

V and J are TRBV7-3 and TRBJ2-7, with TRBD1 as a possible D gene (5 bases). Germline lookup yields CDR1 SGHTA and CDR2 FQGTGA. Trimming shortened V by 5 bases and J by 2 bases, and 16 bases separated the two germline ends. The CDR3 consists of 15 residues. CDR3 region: CASSPGAASTYEQYF. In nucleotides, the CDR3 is TGTGCCAGCAGCCCTGGGGCGGCGTCGACCTACGAGCAGTACTTC.

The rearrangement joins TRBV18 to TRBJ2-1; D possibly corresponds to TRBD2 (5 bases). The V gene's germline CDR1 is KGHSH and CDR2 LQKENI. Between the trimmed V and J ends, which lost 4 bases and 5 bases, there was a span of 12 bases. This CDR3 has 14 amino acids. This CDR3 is CASSRGSRDNEQFF. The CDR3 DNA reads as TGTGCCAGCTCACGTGGGAGTCGGGACAATGAGCAGTTCTTC.

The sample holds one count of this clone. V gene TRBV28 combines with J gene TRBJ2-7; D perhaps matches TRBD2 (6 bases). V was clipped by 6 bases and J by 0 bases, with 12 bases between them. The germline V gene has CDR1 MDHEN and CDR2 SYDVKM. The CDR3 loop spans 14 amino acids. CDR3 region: CASRYGGPSYEQYF. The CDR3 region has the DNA TGTGCCAGCAGGTACGGGGGACCCTCCTACGAGCAGTACTTC.

The CDR3 sequence: CASSPRGQERFPAGNTIYF. The CDR3 nucleotides are TGCGCCAGCAGCCCCCGTGGGCAGGAACGCTTCCCCGCTGGAAACACCATATATTTT. The V and J genes are TRBV5-1 and TRBJ1-3; no reliable D call. V was cut by 4 bases and J by 2 bases, with 25 bases left in between. The CDR3 is 19 amino acids. The germline CDR1 and CDR2 sequences are SGHRS and YFSETQ. The whole variable domain, remainder taken from reference TRBV5-1 and TRBJ1-3, is KAGVTQTPRYLIKTRGQQVTLSCSPISGHRSVSWYQQTPGQGLQFLFEYFSETQRNKGNFPGRFSGRQFSNSRSEMNVSTLELGDSALYLCASSPRGQERFPAGNTIYFGEGSWLTVV.

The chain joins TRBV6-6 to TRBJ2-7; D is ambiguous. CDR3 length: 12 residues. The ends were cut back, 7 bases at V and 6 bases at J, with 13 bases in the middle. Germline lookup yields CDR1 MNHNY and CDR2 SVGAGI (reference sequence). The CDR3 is CASTQPSLEQYF. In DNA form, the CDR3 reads TGTGCCAGCACCCAACCCTCCCTCGAGCAGTACTTC.

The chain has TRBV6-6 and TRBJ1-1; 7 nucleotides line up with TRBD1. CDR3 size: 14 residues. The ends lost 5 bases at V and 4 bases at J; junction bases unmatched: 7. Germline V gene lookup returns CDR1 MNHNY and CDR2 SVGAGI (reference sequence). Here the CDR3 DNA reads TGTGCCAGCAGTAGACAGGGAGGAGGCACTGAAGCTTTCTTT. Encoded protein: CASSRQGGGTEAFF.